This T cell receptor (beta chain) originates from a study of shared clonotypes between healthy human individuals. Note on this clone: Its matching antigen is unknown.

Germline-derived CDR1 and CDR2 are WSHSY and SAAADI. Unmatched junction bases numbered 7, after V lost 3 bases and J lost 2 bases. The CDR3 has 15 amino acids. Regarding the study as a whole: Naive subsets, compared against memory subsets, generally had larger estimated richness values. Naive CD4 clonotype sharing across a few donors was approximately 5%.

For every subset, genomic DNA was evenly distributed across several immunoSEQ plates. Produced via immunoSEQ multiplex PCR; TCRdb's table is partial and in-frame only. Of around 1.5 million clones listed, under 99% are singletons. This clonotype was sampled from a man younger than 40 in good health. Sequencing was carried out using naive CD4+ T cells sorted from blood. Sample subset: CD45RA+ positively selected. The chain uses TRBV10-2 and TRBJ2-7; 7 positions agree with TRBD2. The chain's CDR3 is CASSDGVGGTYEQYF. Here the CDR3 DNA reads TGCGCCAGCAGTGACGGGGTGGGAGGGACCTACGAGCAGTACTTC.